The 2 T cell receptor beta chains below come from one sample, sequenced in a study of blood T cell repertoires in COVID-19. Profiling relied on immunoSEQ multiplex PCR, and the TCRdb table lists in-frame clones only, not all of them. Among some 250,000 clones listed, about four fifths were seen once. Material: peripheral blood. These receptors came from a woman over 75 with COVID-19, enrolled during active disease.

The chain links TRBV2 to TRBJ2-7, with TRBD1 matching 7 bases. The J segment lost 0 bases and the V segment lost 5 bases, leaving 13 bases of the junction unmatched. CDR1 SNHLY and CDR2 FYNNEI come from the germline V gene. The CDR3 extends over 17 amino acids. CDR3 in amino acids: CASSLMTGNPSSYEQYF. CDR3 bases: TGTGCCAGCAGTCTTATGACAGGGAATCCCAGCTCCTACGAGCAGTACTTC.

The J gene is TRBJ1-5, the V gene TRBV6-4, with D unresolved. Germline V CDR1 and CDR2: MRHNA, SNTAGT. V shed 6 bases and J shed 4 bases, with 10 bases lying between them. The CDR3 has 13 residues. The CDR3 bases are TGTGCCAGCAGCCTACAGATTAATCAGCCCCAGCATTTT. Translation gives CASSLQINQPQHF.